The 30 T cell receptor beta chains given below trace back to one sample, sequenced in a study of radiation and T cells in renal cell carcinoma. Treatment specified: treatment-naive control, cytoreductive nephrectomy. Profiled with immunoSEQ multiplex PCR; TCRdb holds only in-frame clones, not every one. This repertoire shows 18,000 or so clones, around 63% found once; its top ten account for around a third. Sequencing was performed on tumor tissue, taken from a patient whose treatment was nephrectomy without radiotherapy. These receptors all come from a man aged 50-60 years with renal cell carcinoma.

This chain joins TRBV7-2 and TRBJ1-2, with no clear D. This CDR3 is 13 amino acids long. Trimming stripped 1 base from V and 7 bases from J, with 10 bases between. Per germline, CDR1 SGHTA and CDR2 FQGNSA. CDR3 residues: CASSLGRFSGYTF. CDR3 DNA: TGTGCCAGCAGCTTAGGCAGGTTTAGTGGCTACACCTTC.

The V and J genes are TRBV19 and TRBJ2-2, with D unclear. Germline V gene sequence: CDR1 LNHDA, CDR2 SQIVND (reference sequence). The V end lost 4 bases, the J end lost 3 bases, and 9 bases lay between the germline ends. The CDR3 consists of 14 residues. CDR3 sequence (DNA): TGTGCCAGTAGTAGAAAATCAGACACCGGGGAGCTGTTTTTT. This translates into CASSRKSDTGELFF.

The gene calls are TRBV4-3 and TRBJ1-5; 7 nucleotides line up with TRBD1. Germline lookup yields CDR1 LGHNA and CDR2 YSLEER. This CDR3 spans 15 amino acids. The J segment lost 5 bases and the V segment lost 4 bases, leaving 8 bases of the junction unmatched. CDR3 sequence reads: CASSRDRQGDQPQHF. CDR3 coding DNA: TGCGCCAGCAGCCGGGATCGACAGGGTGATCAGCCCCAGCATTTT.

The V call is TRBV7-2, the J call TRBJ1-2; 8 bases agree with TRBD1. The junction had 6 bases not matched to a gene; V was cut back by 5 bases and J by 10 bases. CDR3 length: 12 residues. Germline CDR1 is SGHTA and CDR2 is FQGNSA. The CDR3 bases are TGTGCCAGCAGCCTACAGGGGGTAGACTACACCTTC. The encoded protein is CASSLQGVDYTF.

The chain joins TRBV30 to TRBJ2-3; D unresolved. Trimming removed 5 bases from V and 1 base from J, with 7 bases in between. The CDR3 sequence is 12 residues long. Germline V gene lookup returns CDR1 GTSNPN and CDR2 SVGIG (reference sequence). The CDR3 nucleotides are TGTGCCTGGCGAACAGGCACAGATACGCAGTATTTT. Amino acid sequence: CAWRTGTDTQYF. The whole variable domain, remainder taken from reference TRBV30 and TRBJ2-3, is SQTIHQWPATLVQPVGSPLSLECTVEGTSNPNLYWYRQAAGRGLQLLFYSVGIGQISSEVPQNLSASRPQDRQFILSSKKLLLSDSGFYLCAWRTGTDTQYFGPGTRLTVL.

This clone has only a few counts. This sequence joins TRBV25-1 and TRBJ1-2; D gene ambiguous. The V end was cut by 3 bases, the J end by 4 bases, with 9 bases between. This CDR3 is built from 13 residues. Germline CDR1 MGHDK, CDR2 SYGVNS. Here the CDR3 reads CASSESRTYGYTF. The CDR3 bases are TGTGCCAGCAGTGAGTCGCGGACCTATGGCTACACCTTC.

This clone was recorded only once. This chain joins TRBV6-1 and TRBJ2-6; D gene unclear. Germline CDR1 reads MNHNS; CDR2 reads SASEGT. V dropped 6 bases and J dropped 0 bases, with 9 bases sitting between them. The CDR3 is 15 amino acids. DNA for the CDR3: TGTGCCAGCAGGATTCGGCCCTCTGGGGCCAACGTCCTGACTTTC. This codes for CASRIRPSGANVLTF.

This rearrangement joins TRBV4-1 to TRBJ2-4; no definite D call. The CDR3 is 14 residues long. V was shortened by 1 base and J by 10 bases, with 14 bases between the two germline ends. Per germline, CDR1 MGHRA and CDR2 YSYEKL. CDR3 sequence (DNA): TGCGCCAGCAGCCAAGTAGGCCCCGAAGTTATTCAGTACTTC. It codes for CASSQVGPEVIQYF.

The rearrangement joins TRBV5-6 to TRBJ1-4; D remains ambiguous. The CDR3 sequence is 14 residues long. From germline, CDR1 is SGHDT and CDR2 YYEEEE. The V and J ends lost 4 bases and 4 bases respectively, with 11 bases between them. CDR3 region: CASSVDGRNEKLFF. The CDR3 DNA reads TGTGCCAGCAGCGTGGACGGACGTAATGAAAAACTGTTTTTT.

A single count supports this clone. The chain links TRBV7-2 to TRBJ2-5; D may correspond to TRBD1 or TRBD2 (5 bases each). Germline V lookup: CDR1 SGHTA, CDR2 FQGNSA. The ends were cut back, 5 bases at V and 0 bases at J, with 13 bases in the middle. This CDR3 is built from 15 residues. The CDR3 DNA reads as TGTGCCAGCAGCCGTTTGGGGGAGTACCAAGAGACCCAGTACTTC. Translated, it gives CASSRLGEYQETQYF.

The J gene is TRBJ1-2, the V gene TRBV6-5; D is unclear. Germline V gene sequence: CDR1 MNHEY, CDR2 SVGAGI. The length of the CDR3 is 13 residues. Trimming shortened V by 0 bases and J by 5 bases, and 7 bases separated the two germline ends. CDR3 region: CASSYSVIYGYTF. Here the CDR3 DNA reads TGTGCCAGCAGTTACTCCGTAATTTATGGCTACACCTTC.

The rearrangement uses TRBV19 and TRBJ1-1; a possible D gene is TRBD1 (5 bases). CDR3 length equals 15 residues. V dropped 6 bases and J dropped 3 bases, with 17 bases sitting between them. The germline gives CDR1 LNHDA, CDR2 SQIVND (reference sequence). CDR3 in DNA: TGTGCCAGTAGCTATTCATTGGGGGGGTACACTGAAGCTTTCTTT. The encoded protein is CASSYSLGGYTEAFF.

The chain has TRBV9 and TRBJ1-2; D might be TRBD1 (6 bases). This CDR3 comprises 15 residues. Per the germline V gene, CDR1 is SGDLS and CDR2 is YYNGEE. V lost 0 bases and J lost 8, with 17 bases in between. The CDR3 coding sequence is TGTGCCAGCAGCGTAGCTCCTCGAGGGGGGGTCGGCTACACCTTC. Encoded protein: CASSVAPRGGVGYTF.

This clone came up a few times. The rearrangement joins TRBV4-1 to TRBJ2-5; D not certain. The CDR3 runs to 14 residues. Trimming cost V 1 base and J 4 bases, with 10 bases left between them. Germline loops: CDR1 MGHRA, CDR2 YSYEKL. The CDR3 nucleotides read TGCGCCAGCAGCCAAGTAGGGCTTGGAGAGACCCAGTACTTC. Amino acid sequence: CASSQVGLGETQYF.

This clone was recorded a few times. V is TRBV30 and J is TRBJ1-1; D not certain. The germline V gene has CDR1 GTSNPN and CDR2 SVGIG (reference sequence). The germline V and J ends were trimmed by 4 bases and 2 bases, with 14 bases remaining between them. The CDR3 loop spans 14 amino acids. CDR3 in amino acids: CAWNVLDRNTEAFF. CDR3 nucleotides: TGTGCCTGGAATGTATTAGACCGAAACACTGAAGCTTTCTTT.

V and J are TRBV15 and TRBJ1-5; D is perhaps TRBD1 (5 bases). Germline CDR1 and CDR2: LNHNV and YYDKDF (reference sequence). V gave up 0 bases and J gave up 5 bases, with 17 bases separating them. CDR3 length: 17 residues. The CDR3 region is CATSRDWGPTNDQPQHF. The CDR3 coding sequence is TGTGCCACCAGCAGAGATTGGGGACCTACAAACGATCAGCCCCAGCATTTT.

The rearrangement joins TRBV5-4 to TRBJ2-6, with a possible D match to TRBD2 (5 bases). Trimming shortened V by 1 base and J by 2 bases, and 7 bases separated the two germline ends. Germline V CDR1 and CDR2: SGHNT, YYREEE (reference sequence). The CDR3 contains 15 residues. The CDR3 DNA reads TGTGCCAGCAGCTTGCGGGGAGCTGGGGCCAACGTCCTGACTTTC. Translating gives CASSLRGAGANVLTF.

CDR3: CAWRFGQTSSYNSPLHF. The CDR3 nucleotides read TGTGCCTGGCGGTTTGGACAGACGAGCTCCTATAATTCACCCCTCCACTTT. J is TRBJ1-6 and V is TRBV30; weak D call: TRBD1 (6 bases). V dropped 5 bases and J dropped 0 bases, with 17 bases sitting between them. The CDR3 extends over 17 amino acids. CDR1 GTSNPN and CDR2 SVGIG come from the germline V gene (reference sequence).

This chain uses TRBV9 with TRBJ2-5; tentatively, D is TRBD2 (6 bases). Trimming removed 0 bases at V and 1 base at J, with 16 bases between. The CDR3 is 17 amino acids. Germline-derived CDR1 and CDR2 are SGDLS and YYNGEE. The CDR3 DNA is TGTGCCAGCAGCGTAGGAGGGAGTAGCGGCTTCCAAGAGACCCAGTACTTC. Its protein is CASSVGGSSGFQETQYF.

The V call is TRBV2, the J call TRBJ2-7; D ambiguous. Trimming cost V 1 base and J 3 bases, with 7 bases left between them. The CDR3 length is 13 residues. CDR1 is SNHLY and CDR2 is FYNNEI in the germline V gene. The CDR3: CASSEGPDYEQYF. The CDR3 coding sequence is TGTGCCAGCAGTGAAGGGCCGGACTACGAGCAGTACTTC.

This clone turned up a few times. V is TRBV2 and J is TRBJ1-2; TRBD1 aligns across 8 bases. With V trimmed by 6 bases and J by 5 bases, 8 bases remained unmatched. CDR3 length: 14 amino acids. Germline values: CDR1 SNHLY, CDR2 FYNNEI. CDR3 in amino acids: CASSAQQGAYGYTF. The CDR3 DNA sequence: TGTGCCAGCAGCGCTCAGCAGGGGGCGTATGGCTACACCTTC.

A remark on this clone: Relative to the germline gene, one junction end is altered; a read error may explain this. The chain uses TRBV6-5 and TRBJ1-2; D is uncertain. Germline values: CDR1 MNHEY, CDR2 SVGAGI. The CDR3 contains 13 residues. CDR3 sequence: CASSSRASFILFF. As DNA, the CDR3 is TGTGCCAGCAGTTCCCGGGCCAGCTTCATACTCTTCTTC.

The CDR3 sequence is CATSRDLTGAFDGYTF. In DNA, the CDR3 is TGTGCCACCAGCAGAGATCTAACAGGGGCATTTGATGGCTACACCTTC. The chain has TRBV15 and TRBJ1-2, with TRBD1 matching 7 bases. V gave up 0 bases and J gave up 6 bases; unmatched junction bases: 10. Looked up from germline, CDR1 is LNHNV and CDR2 is YYDKDF (reference sequence). There are 16 residues in the CDR3.

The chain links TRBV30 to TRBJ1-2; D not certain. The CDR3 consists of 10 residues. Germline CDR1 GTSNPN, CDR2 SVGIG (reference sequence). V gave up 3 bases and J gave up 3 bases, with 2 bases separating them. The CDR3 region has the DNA TGTGCCTGGAGAGACTATGGCTACACCTTC. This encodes CAWRDYGYTF.

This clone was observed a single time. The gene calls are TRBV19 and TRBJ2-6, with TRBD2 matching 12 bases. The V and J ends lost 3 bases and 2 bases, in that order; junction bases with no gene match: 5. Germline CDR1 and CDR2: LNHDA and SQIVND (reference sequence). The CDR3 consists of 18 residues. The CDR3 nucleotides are TGTGCCAGTAGTATGACTCGACTAGCGGGAGCTGGGGCCAACGTCCTGACTTTC. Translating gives CASSMTRLAGAGANVLTF.

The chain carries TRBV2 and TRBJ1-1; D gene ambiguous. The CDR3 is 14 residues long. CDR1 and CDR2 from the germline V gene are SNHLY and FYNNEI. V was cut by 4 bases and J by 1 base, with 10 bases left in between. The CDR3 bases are TGTGCCAGCAGTGCCCAAGGAACGAACACTGAAGCTTTCTTT. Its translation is CASSAQGTNTEAFF. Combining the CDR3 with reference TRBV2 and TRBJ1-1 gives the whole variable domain EPEVTQTPSHQVTQMGQEVILRCVPISNHLYFYWYRQILGQKVEFLVSFYNNEISEKSEIFDDQFSVERPDGSNFTLKIRSTKLEDSAMYFCASSAQGTNTEAFFGQGTRLTVV.

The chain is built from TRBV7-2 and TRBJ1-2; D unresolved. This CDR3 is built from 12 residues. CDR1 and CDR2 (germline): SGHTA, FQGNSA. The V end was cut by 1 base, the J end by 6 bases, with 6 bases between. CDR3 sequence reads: CASSLDTDGYTF. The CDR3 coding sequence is TGTGCCAGCAGCTTAGATACGGATGGCTACACCTTC.

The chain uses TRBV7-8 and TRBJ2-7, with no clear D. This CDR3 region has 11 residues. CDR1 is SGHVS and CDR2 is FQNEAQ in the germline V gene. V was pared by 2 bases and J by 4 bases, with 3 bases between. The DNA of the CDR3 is TGTGCCAGCAGCTTATCTTACGAGCAGTACTTC. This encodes CASSLSYEQYF.

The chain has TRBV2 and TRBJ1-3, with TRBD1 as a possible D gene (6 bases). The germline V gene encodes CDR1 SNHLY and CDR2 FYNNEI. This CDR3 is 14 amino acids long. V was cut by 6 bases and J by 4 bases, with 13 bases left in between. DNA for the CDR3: TGTGCCAGCAGCCTAGACAGGACCGGAAACACCATATATTTT. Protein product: CASSLDRTGNTIYF.

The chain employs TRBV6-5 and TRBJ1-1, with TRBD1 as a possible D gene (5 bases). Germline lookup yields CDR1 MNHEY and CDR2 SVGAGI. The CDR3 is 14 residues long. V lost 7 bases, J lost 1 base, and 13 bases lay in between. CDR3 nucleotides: TGTGCCAGCAACTCCGGGGCGGCGAACACTGAAGCTTTCTTT. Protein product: CASNSGAANTEAFF.